This T cell receptor beta chain was recorded in a study of cytomegalovirus exposure and HLA in healthy donors. The PCR had 60 Vbeta and 13 Jbeta primers. Some clones are missing from TCRdb's copy, which holds only in-frame ones; the method was immunoSEQ multiplex PCR. The sample yields more than 85,000 clones, 73% seen once. Whole-study results and caveats: The number of N-insertions in an Asian-associated ancestry cluster was reportedly below the 666-donor mean in a later analysis. In a later analysis, HLA-C alleles had the fewest associated TCRs, DRB1 alleles the most.

The CDR3 extends over 17 amino acids. Germline assignment: CDR1 LGHNT and CDR2 FRNRAP. The ends were cut back, 10 bases at V and 2 bases at J, with 24 bases in the middle. This clone has just a few counts. Its antigen remains unknown. The receptor was derived from a man aged 35-49 years in good health and CMV-seronegative. The V call is TRBV12-5, the J call TRBJ2-1; possibly TRBD1 for D (6 bases). Specimen: PBMCs. The CDR3 region is CATRGEGGWIAYNEQFF. Here the CDR3 DNA reads TGTGCTACGCGAGGGGAAGGGGGTTGGATTGCCTACAATGAGCAGTTCTTC. The full variable domain, completed using reference TRBV12-5 and TRBJ2-1, is DARVTQTPRHKVTEMGQEVTMRCQPILGHNTVFWYRQTMMQGLELLAYFRNRAPLDDSGMPKDRFSAEMPDATLATLKIQPSEPRDSAVYFCATRGEGGWIAYNEQFFGPGTRLTVL.